This T cell receptor beta chain stems from a study of post-analysis software for immune sequencing data. Study-wide background: Relapsing-remitting, secondary progressive and progressive-relapsing forms of multiple sclerosis all featured among disease courses.

Each TCR beta cDNA library carried unique molecular identifiers. Each sample of roughly 0.95 to 10 million input T cells yielded about 500,000 cDNA molecules, so each molecule approximated one T cell. TCRdb processed the PCR reads anew with MiXCR; each CDR3 protein has one entry. This sample yields more than 450,000 distinct CDR3 sequences, of which roughly 40% are seen a single time; roughly 1.7% belongs to the top ten. There are many counts of this clonotype. No antigen is known for it. Study-wide results and limits: Normalized Chao1 diversity was significantly reduced in patients versus controls. When patients were compared with controls, four or five TRBV segments were more frequent, TRBV5-6, TRBV5-1 and TRBV20-1 among them. F measure clustering grouped samples strongly by preparation batch.

This CDR3 has 15 residues. Germline CDR1 is MGHRA and CDR2 is YSYEKL. The V and J ends lost 0 bases and 2 bases respectively, with 10 bases between them. This sequence joins TRBV4-1 and TRBJ2-5, with D unresolved. Specimen: blood. This receptor was identified in a girl between 10 and 17 years old with multiple sclerosis. The CDR3 nucleotides read TGCGCCAGCAGCCAAGATTGGAGCCAGCAAGAGACCCAGTACTTC. This sequence encodes CASSQDWSQQETQYF.